These T cell receptor beta chains were read from a single sample in a study of T cells in Graves' hyperthyroidism and ophthalmopathy. Using its own MiXCR run on the multiplex PCR reads, TCRdb lists one record per CDR3 protein. The table shows 200,000 to 250,000 distinct CDR3 sequences, with approximately 24% occurring only once. Sequenced: blood. Receptors originate from a woman between 40 and 55 years old with Graves' ophthalmopathy. Each CDR3 is given with its conserved first and last residue. A D gene is named only where the DNA matches it firmly. Part of the rows lack a size; the others show once, few, many or a class for expanded clones.

v_gene: TRBV14
abundance: many
d_gene: .
j_gene: TRBJ1-1
CDR3aa: CASSHLFGNTEAFF
CDR3nt: TGTGCCAGCAGCCATCTATTCGGGAACACTGAAGCTTTCTTT

v_gene: TRBV11-2
abundance: many
d_gene: .
j_gene: TRBJ1-2
CDR3aa: CASSLDFNYGYTF
CDR3nt: TGTGCCAGCAGCCTGGACTTTAACTATGGCTACACCTTC

v_gene: TRBV5-1
abundance: many
d_gene: .
j_gene: TRBJ2-5
CDR3aa: CASSLAGRDGETQYF
CDR3nt: TGCGCCAGCAGCTTGGCCGGTAGGGACGGGGAGACCCAGTACTTC

v_gene: TRBV4-1
abundance: many
d_gene: TRBD1
j_gene: TRBJ1-1
CDR3aa: CASSQRTGGTEAFF
CDR3nt: TGCGCCAGCAGCCAGCGGACAGGGGGGACTGAAGCTTTCTTT

v_gene: TRBV7-3
abundance: .
d_gene: .
j_gene: TRBJ2-5
CDR3aa: CASSSLDRDTLYF
CDR3nt: TGTGCCAGCAGCTCGCTCGACCGGGACACCCTTTACTTC

v_gene: TRBV28
abundance: many
d_gene: .
j_gene: TRBJ2-7
CDR3aa: CASSPPPVAVSYEQYF
CDR3nt: TGTGCCAGCAGTCCCCCCCCCGTAGCGGTATCCTACGAGCAGTACTTC

v_gene: TRBV20-1
abundance: many
d_gene: .
j_gene: TRBJ2-7
CDR3aa: CSARADYEQYF
CDR3nt: TGCAGTGCCCGAGCGGACTACGAGCAGTACTTC

v_gene: TRBV11-2
abundance: many
d_gene: TRBD2
j_gene: TRBJ2-7
CDR3aa: CASSFGLDYEQYF
CDR3nt: TGTGCCAGCAGCTTTGGACTAGACTACGAGCAGTACTTC

v_gene: TRBV6-1
abundance: .
d_gene: .
j_gene: TRBJ1-5
CDR3aa: CASHLGIHQPQHF
CDR3nt: TGTGCCAGCCACCTTGGGATTCATCAGCCCCAGCATTTT

v_gene: TRBV6-5
abundance: many
d_gene: TRBD2
j_gene: TRBJ2-2
CDR3aa: CASSYASGRTGELFF
CDR3nt: TGTGCCAGCAGTTACGCTAGCGGGAGGACCGGGGAGCTGTTTTTT

v_gene: TRBV19
abundance: few
d_gene: .
j_gene: TRBJ2-5
CDR3aa: CASSISGQIETQYF
CDR3nt: TGTGCCAGTAGTATATCGGGGCAGATAGAGACCCAGTACTTC

v_gene: TRBV24-1
abundance: many
d_gene: .
j_gene: TRBJ2-2
CDR3aa: CATSDASITGELFF
CDR3nt: TGTGCCACCAGTGATGCAAGTATCACCGGGGAGCTGTTTTTT

v_gene: TRBV27
abundance: many
d_gene: .
j_gene: TRBJ2-5
CDR3aa: CASRSGLAISKTQYF
CDR3nt: TGTGCCAGCAGATCGGGGCTAGCGATAAGCAAGACCCAGTACTTC

v_gene: TRBV27
abundance: many
d_gene: TRBD2
j_gene: TRBJ2-4
CDR3aa: CASSLGTSGRAIDTQYF
CDR3nt: TGTGCCAGCAGTTTAGGGACTAGCGGGAGGGCCATAGACACTCAGTACTTC

v_gene: TRBV20-1
abundance: many
d_gene: TRBD2
j_gene: TRBJ2-2
CDR3aa: CSAKLPRSGSLDTGELFF
CDR3nt: TGCAGTGCTAAGTTGCCCAGGAGCGGGAGTCTTGACACCGGGGAGCTGTTTTTT

v_gene: TRBV6-1
abundance: many
d_gene: .
j_gene: TRBJ2-7
CDR3aa: CASSPTGSESEQYF
CDR3nt: TGTGCCAGCAGCCCTACAGGCTCAGAGTCCGAGCAGTACTTC

v_gene: TRBV28
abundance: many
d_gene: .
j_gene: TRBJ2-7
CDR3aa: CASSHDREGNEQYF
CDR3nt: TGTGCCAGCAGTCACGACAGGGAGGGAAACGAGCAGTACTTC

v_gene: TRBV30
abundance: many
d_gene: .
j_gene: TRBJ2-2
CDR3aa: CASSFDTGELFF
CDR3nt: TGTGCCAGTTCGTTCGACACCGGGGAGCTGTTTTTT

v_gene: TRBV19
abundance: .
d_gene: .
j_gene: TRBJ1-2
CDR3aa: CASESIRGARNYGYTF
CDR3nt: TGTGCCAGCGAGTCTATCAGGGGAGCTCGGAACTATGGCTACACCTTC

v_gene: TRBV29-1
abundance: .
d_gene: TRBD2
j_gene: TRBJ2-5
CDR3aa: CSVEASGGLETQYF
CDR3nt: TGCAGCGTTGAAGCTAGCGGGGGGTTGGAGACCCAGTACTTC

v_gene: TRBV7-3
abundance: .
d_gene: TRBD1
j_gene: TRBJ1-5
CDR3aa: CASSFTGGDQPQHF
CDR3nt: TGTGCCAGCAGCTTTACAGGGGGAGATCAGCCCCAGCATTTT

v_gene: TRBV30
abundance: many
d_gene: .
j_gene: TRBJ2-4
CDR3aa: CAWSGFNIQYF
CDR3nt: TGTGCCTGGAGTGGATTTAACATTCAGTACTTC

v_gene: TRBV28
abundance: .
d_gene: .
j_gene: TRBJ1-1
CDR3aa: CASRRGREAFF
CDR3nt: TGTGCCTCCCGGAGGGGACGTGAAGCTTTCTTT

v_gene: TRBV28
abundance: many
d_gene: .
j_gene: TRBJ2-7
CDR3aa: CASSWVRSYEQYF
CDR3nt: TGTGCCAGCAGTTGGGTCCGCAGCTACGAGCAGTACTTC

v_gene: TRBV20-1
abundance: many
d_gene: TRBD2
j_gene: TRBJ2-2
CDR3aa: CSARDLSGGYTGELFF
CDR3nt: TGCAGTGCTAGAGATCTGAGCGGGGGTTACACCGGGGAGCTGTTTTTT

v_gene: TRBV6-4
abundance: .
d_gene: .
j_gene: TRBJ1-5
CDR3aa: CASRDFFGGHHQPQHF
CDR3nt: TGTGCCAGCAGGGACTTTTTCGGGGGGCACCATCAGCCCCAGCATTTT

v_gene: TRBV28
abundance: .
d_gene: .
j_gene: TRBJ2-5
CDR3aa: CASSEVGQETQYF
CDR3nt: TGTGCCAGCAGTGAAGTCGGGCAAGAGACCCAGTACTTC

v_gene: TRBV2
abundance: many
d_gene: TRBD2
j_gene: TRBJ2-7
CDR3aa: CASSPRTSGMTYEQYF
CDR3nt: TGTGCCAGCAGTCCCAGGACTAGCGGGATGACCTACGAGCAGTACTTC